This T cell receptor beta chain was identified in a study of T cells in women clearing cervical HPV infection. Study-wide points: Richness plus V gene abundances separated cases from controls with AUC around 0.8. TRBV6-7 relative abundance averaged approximately 0.1% in cases and approximately 0.15% in controls. CIN3+ cases had significantly higher TCR richness than controls; evenness did not differ.

The CDR3 has 11 residues. Germline CDR1 reads GTSNPN; CDR2 reads SVGIG (reference sequence). Prevalent HPV16 infections were excluded; only incident single HPV16 infections included. As regards this clone: Its antigen remains unidentified. The read falls 3 residues short of the CDR3 end, and the missing part is taken from the germline J gene.

The repertoire was sequenced with immunoSEQ multiplex PCR; TCRdb's copy has only in-frame clones and lacks some. Recorded for this sample: under 35,000 clones. This chain joins TRBV30 and TRBJ2-3, with D tentatively TRBD1 or TRBD2 (5 bases each). The TCR originated in a woman between 18 and 70 years old with a cervical HPV16 infection that either progressed to CIN3+ or cleared (not recorded which). The sample consisted of blood buffy coat. Here the CDR3 reads CAWSRGETQYF. The sequenced CDR3 bases are TGTGCCTGGTCCCGAGGGGAGACG.